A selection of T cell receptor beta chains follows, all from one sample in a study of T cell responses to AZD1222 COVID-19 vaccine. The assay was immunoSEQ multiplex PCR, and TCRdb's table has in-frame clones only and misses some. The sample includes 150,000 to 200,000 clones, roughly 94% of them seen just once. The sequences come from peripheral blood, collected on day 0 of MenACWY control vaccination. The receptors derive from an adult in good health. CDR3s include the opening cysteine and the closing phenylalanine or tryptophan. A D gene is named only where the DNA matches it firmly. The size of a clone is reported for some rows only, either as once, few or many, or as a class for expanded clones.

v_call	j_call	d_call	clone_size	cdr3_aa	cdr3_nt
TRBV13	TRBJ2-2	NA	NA	CASSLRQVNTGELFF	TGTGCCAGCAGCTTACGGCAGGTCAACACCGGGGAGCTGTTTTTT
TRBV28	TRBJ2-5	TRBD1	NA	CASSLRLRDRIGGTQYF	TGTGCCAGCAGTTTAAGGCTCCGGGACAGGATAGGAGGTACCCAGTACTTC
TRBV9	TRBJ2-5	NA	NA	CASSPGVLGGKETQYF	TGTGCCAGCAGCCCAGGGGTGCTCGGGGGAAAGGAGACCCAGTACTTC
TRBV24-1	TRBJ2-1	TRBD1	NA	CATRDRLNEQFF	TGTGCCACCAGGGACAGGTTGAATGAGCAGTTCTTC
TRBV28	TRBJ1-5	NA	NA	CASSSPIGQRSQPQHF	TGTGCCAGCAGTTCCCCTATCGGACAGCGCAGTCAGCCCCAGCATTTT
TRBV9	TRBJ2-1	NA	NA	CASSVNGEQFF	TGTGCCAGCAGCGTTAACGGGGAGCAGTTCTTC
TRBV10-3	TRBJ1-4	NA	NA	CAISEGGEKLFF	TGTGCCATCAGTGAGGGCGGAGAAAAACTGTTTTTT
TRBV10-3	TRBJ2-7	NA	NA	CAILSDLHHEQYF	TGTGCCATCTTATCCGATTTGCACCACGAGCAGTACTTC
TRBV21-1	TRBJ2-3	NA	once	CASRSDRGSDTQYF	TGTGCCAGCAGGTCGGACAGGGGATCAGATACGCAGTATTTT
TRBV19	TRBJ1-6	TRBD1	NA	CASSGGQGVGPLHF	TGTGCCAGTAGTGGGGGACAGGGGGTCGGGCCCCTCCACTTT
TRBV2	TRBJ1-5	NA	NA	CASSVRERGGGYSNQPQHF	TGTGCCAGCAGTGTCAGGGAGCGGGGTGGGGGTTATAGCAATCAGCCCCAGCATTTT
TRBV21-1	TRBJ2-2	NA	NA	CASSKSPTGTRGGELFF	TGTGCCAGCAGCAAAAGCCCTACCGGGACCCGGGGCGGGGAGCTGTTTTTT
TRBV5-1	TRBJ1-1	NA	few	CASSYLGSDTEAFF	TGCGCCAGCAGCTACTTAGGATCGGACACTGAAGCTTTCTTT
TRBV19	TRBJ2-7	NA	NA	CASSIGWSYEQYF	TGTGCCAGTAGTATTGGATGGTCCTACGAGCAGTACTTC
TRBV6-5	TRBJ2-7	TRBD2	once	CASSSAGGPLEQYF	TGTGCCAGCTCCTCAGCGGGAGGGCCCCTCGAGCAGTACTTC
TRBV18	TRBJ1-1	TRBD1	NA	CASSDRGNTEAFF	TGTGCCAGCTCAGACAGGGGGAACACTGAAGCTTTCTTT
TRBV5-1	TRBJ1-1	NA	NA	CASSIYRDTEAFF	TGCGCCAGCAGCATTTACCGGGACACTGAAGCTTTCTTT
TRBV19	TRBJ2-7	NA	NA	CASNRKGGSHEQYF	TGTGCCAGTAATCGGAAAGGAGGTTCGCACGAGCAGTACTTC
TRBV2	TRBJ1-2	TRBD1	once	CASNPGTARGGYTF	TGTGCCAGCAACCCCGGGACAGCGAGGGGTGGCTACACCTTC
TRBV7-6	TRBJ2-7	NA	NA	CASVGSYEQYF	TGTGCCAGCGTCGGGTCCTACGAGCAGTACTTC
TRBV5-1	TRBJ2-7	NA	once	CASSLAGSSYEQYF	TGCGCCAGCAGCTTGGCCGGGAGTTCCTACGAGCAGTACTTC